These 21 T cell receptor beta chains originate from one sample sequenced in a study of cytotoxic CD8 clonotypes in ibrutinib-treated CLL. Method: immunoSEQ multiplex PCR; TCRdb's copy keeps in-frame clones and lacks some. The data show roughly 51,000 clones, approximately 50% seen once. The sample here was PBMCs, taken after 12 months of ibrutinib treatment. The receptors here all came from a human donor with chronic lymphocytic leukemia.

The CDR3 DNA follows: TGTGCCAGCGCCAAGGACAGAAATGAGCAGTTCTTC. Encoded protein: CASAKDRNEQFF. The chain links TRBV7-9 to TRBJ2-1; D may be TRBD1 (6 bases). The ends were cut back, 8 bases at V and 7 bases at J, with 12 bases in the middle. Germline loops: CDR1 SEHNR, CDR2 FQNEAQ (reference sequence). The CDR3 runs to 12 residues.

The CDR3, as DNA: TGTGCCAGCAGCTTATTGAGTGCGGGAGTCAATGAGCAGTTCTTC. Residues: CASSLLSAGVNEQFF. V is TRBV11-3 and J is TRBJ2-1; 7 bases line up with TRBD2. CDR1 and CDR2 from the germline V gene are SGHNT and YENEEA. The junction had 7 bases not matched to a gene; V was cut back by 2 bases and J by 6 bases. CDR3 length: 15 amino acids.

CDR3 region: CASSPPRQGGGGVYEQYF. The CDR3 DNA is TGTGCCAGCTCACCACCGCGACAGGGGGGCGGAGGCGTGTACGAGCAGTACTTC. The gene calls are TRBV18 and TRBJ2-7; 9 positions match TRBD1. The CDR3 consists of 18 residues. The germline V gene has CDR1 KGHSH and CDR2 LQKENI. Losses at the gene ends were 0 bases for V and 4 bases for J; bases not matched to a gene: 13.

In its sample, this clone was seen once. The chain employs TRBV2 and TRBJ2-7; D is possibly TRBD1 (6 bases). Between the trimmed V and J ends, which lost 6 bases and 3 bases, there was a span of 21 bases. The CDR3 is 16 amino acids. Per germline, CDR1 SNHLY and CDR2 FYNNEI. Here the CDR3 DNA reads TGTGCCAGCAGACAGGGATCCGGATTCGGGGTCTACGAGCAGTACTTC. It is translated as CASRQGSGFGVYEQYF. Supplemented by reference TRBV2 and TRBJ2-7, the full variable domain reads EPEVTQTPSHQVTQMGQEVILRCVPISNHLYFYWYRQILGQKVEFLVSFYNNEISEKSEIFDDQFSVERPDGSNFTLKIRSTKLEDSAMYFCASRQGSGFGVYEQYFGPGTRLTVT.

This clone was detected only a few times. The CDR3, as DNA: TGTGCCAGCAGTTTAGCACAGCCGCTCACTGAAGCTTTCTTT. This sequence encodes CASSLAQPLTEAFF. The V call is TRBV28, the J call TRBJ1-1; D uncertain. The CDR3 is made up of 14 amino acids. Trimming stripped 2 bases from V and 4 bases from J, with 11 bases between. From germline, CDR1 is MDHEN and CDR2 SYDVKM.

The chain is built from TRBV9 and TRBJ2-1, with D possibly TRBD2 on 6 matching bases. The CDR3 extends over 15 amino acids. Germline values: CDR1 SGDLS, CDR2 YYNGEE. Deletions cut 3 bases from V and 9 bases from J, with 19 bases between. The CDR3 is CASSAGSGQNSEQFF. As DNA, the CDR3 is TGTGCCAGCAGCGCCGGGAGCGGACAAAACAGTGAGCAGTTCTTC.

The chain is built from TRBV11-2 and TRBJ2-3, with a weak D call TRBD2 (5 bases). V was clipped by 0 bases and J by 3 bases, with 10 bases between them. This CDR3 spans 15 amino acids. CDR1 and CDR2 (germline): SGHAT, FQNNGV. The CDR3 DNA reads as TGTGCCAGCAGCTTAGAGGGTGGCGGGACAGATACGCAGTATTTT. Translation gives CASSLEGGGTDTQYF.

This clone has a handful of counts. V gene TRBV27 combines with J gene TRBJ2-1; 14 bases fit TRBD2. This CDR3 has 17 amino acids. The J segment lost 2 bases and the V segment lost 9 bases, leaving 9 bases of the junction unmatched. CDR1 and CDR2 (germline): MNHEY, SMNVEV (reference sequence). The CDR3 spells CASSPRTSGRTYNEQFF. The CDR3 DNA follows: TGTGCCAGTTCCCCTAGGACTAGCGGGAGGACCTACAATGAGCAGTTCTTC.

The gene calls are TRBV2 and TRBJ2-7; the match to TRBD1 covers 7 bases. Germline lookup yields CDR1 SNHLY and CDR2 FYNNEI. The junction had 18 bases not matched to a gene; V was cut back by 6 bases and J by 4 bases. This CDR3 region has 17 residues. DNA for the CDR3: TGTGCCAGCAGACGGGGAACTCGACAGGGTGGAACTTACGAGCAGTACTTC. This translates into CASRRGTRQGGTYEQYF.

This clone was seen a few times. A much larger clonotype is one base distant, so this may be a read error. The CDR3 is CASSQDTQSQGNEQFF. The CDR3 DNA sequence: TGTGCCAGCAGCCAAGATACACAGTCTCAGGGGAATGAGCAGTTCTTC. This chain joins TRBV5-6 and TRBJ2-1; weak D call: TRBD1 (6 bases). Germline CDR1 reads SGHDT; CDR2 reads YYEEEE. The CDR3 is 16 amino acids. V lost 4 bases and J 7 bases, leaving 21 bases between the germline ends.

The V call is TRBV10-3, the J call TRBJ2-7; D gene unclear. CDR3 length: 15 amino acids. V lost 5 bases, J lost 2 bases, and 16 bases lay in between. Germline loops: CDR1 ENHRY, CDR2 SYGVKD. CDR3 loop: CAISYYPAETYEQYF. The CDR3 DNA is TGTGCCATCAGTTACTACCCTGCGGAGACCTACGAGCAGTACTTC.

The chain recombines TRBV19 with TRBJ2-5; TRBD1 matches at 8 bases. CDR3 length: 13 residues. The germline V gene has CDR1 LNHDA and CDR2 SQIVND (reference sequence). V shed 4 bases and J 4 bases; nucleotides not matched to a gene: 2. The CDR3: CASSSQGAETQYF. DNA for the CDR3: TGTGCCAGTAGTAGCCAGGGGGCAGAGACCCAGTACTTC.

This clone has a handful of counts. This rearrangement joins TRBV2 to TRBJ1-2; no reliable D call. Per germline, CDR1 SNHLY and CDR2 FYNNEI. Deletions cut 8 bases from V and 8 bases from J, with 9 bases between. This CDR3 has 10 residues. The CDR3 region has the DNA TGTGCCAGCTTCTCCCGGGGCTACACCTTC. This translates into CASFSRGYTF.

The V gene is TRBV6-6, the J gene TRBJ1-1; 12 bases line up with TRBD1. V shed 5 bases, J shed 3 bases, and the junction held 4 bases outside the gene matches. Germline V gene data show CDR1 as MNHNY and CDR2 as SVGAGI (reference sequence). CDR3 size: 15 residues. CDR3 amino acids: CASSPGQGADTEAFF. The CDR3 DNA follows: TGTGCCAGCAGTCCGGGACAGGGGGCGGACACTGAAGCTTTCTTT.

This clone was counted once. This chain uses TRBV5-1 with TRBJ2-1; 9 bases are shared with TRBD2. CDR3 size: 15 residues. In germline, CDR1 is SGHRS, CDR2 YFSETQ. V was clipped by 0 bases and J by 3 bases; unmatched bases: 1. This CDR3 is CASSLVAGVYNEQFF. CDR3 DNA sequence: TGCGCCAGCAGCTTGGTAGCGGGAGTCTACAATGAGCAGTTCTTC.

This clone came up a few times. V gene TRBV6-5 combines with J gene TRBJ2-4; D possibly corresponds to TRBD1 (6 bases). Germline loops: CDR1 MNHEY, CDR2 SVGAGI. The CDR3 spans 14 residues. The germline V and J ends were trimmed by 5 bases and 1 base, with 9 bases remaining between them. In DNA form, the CDR3 reads TGTGCCAGCAGTCCTCAGGGGGCCAAAAACATTCAGTACTTC. It encodes CASSPQGAKNIQYF.

This chain links TRBV28 with TRBJ2-5, with 8 bases matching TRBD2. V was pared by 5 bases and J by 2 bases, with 4 bases of the junction left unmatched. The CDR3 runs 14 residues. Germline lookup yields CDR1 MDHEN and CDR2 SYDVKM. The CDR3, as DNA: TGTGCCAGCAGTGTAGCGGGACTACAAGAGACCCAGTACTTC. Encoded protein: CASSVAGLQETQYF.

This chain uses TRBV9 with TRBJ2-5, with a tentative D call TRBD1 (6 bases). Per germline, CDR1 SGDLS and CDR2 YYNGEE. CDR3 size: 12 residues. V gave up 4 bases and J gave up 7 bases, with 11 bases separating them. CDR3 loop: CASSPDRGTQYF. CDR3 DNA sequence: TGTGCCAGCAGCCCGGACAGAGGGACCCAGTACTTC.

The rearrangement links TRBV19 to TRBJ2-7, with 7 bases lining up with TRBD1. Per germline, CDR1 LNHDA and CDR2 SQIVND (reference sequence). The CDR3 is made up of 14 amino acids. Losses at the gene ends were 4 bases for V and 4 bases for J; bases not matched to a gene: 7. CDR3 sequence (DNA): TGTGCCAGTAGTAGCCGACAGGGCCGTTACGAGCAGTACTTC. The encoded protein is CASSSRQGRYEQYF. Variable domain in full (rest from reference TRBV19 and TRBJ2-7): DGGITQSPKYLFRKEGQNVTLSCEQNLNHDAMYWYRQDPGQGLRLIYYSQIVNDFQKGDIAEGYSVSREKKESFPLTVTSAQKNPTAFYLCASSSRQGRYEQYFGPGTRLTVT.

This clone was counted at least ten times. The chain has TRBV2 and TRBJ1-2; weak D call: TRBD1 (5 bases). V was pared by 2 bases and J by 4 bases, with 14 bases between. This CDR3 is 15 amino acids long. Per the germline V gene, CDR1 is SNHLY and CDR2 is FYNNEI. The CDR3 DNA sequence: TGTGCCAGCAGTGAAATACCCGGGGCCGTCTATGGCTACACCTTC. Translated: CASSEIPGAVYGYTF.

V is TRBV19 and J is TRBJ2-6; TRBD1 aligns across 8 bases. Trimming at V came to 7 bases and at J to 4 bases, leaving 6 bases not matched to a gene. The CDR3 spans 15 residues. CDR1 is LNHDA, CDR2 SQIVND, per germline (reference sequence). CDR3 coding DNA: TGTGCCAGTACGACAGGGGATTTCGGGGCCAACGTCCTGACTTTC. Translating it yields CASTTGDFGANVLTF.